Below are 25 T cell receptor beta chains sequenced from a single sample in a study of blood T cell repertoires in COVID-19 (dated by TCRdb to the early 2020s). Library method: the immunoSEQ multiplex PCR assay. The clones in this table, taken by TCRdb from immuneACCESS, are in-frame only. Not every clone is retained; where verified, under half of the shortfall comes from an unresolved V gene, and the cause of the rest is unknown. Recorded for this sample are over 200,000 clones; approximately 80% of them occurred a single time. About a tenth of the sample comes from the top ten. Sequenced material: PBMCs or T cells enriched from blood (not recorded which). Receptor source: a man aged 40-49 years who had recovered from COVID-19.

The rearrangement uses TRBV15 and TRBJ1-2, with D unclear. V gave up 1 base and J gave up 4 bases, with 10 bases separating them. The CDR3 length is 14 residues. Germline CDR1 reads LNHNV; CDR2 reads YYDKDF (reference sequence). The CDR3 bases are TGTGCCACCAGCAGAGCAAGAACATCCTATGGCTACACCTTC. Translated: CATSRARTSYGYTF. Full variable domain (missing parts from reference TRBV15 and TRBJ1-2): DAMVIQNPRYQVTQFGKPVTLSCSQTLNHNVMYWYQQKSSQAPKLLFHYYDKDFNNEADTPDNFQSRRPNTSFCFLDIRSPGLGDTAMYLCATSRARTSYGYTFGSGTRLTVV.

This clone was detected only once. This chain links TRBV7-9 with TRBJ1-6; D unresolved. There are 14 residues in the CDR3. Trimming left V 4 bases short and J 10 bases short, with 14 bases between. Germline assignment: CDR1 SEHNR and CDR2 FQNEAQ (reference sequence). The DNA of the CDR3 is TGTGCCAGCAGCTCCCCGGGGAAGGGATCACCCCTCCACTTT. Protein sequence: CASSSPGKGSPLHF.

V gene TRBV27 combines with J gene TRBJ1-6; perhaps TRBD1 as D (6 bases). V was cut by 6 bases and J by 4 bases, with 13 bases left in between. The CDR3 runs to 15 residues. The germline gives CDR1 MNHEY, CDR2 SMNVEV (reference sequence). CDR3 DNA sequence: TGTGCCAGCAGGCCCCTCACAGGGTATAATTCACCCCTCCACTTT. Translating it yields CASRPLTGYNSPLHF.

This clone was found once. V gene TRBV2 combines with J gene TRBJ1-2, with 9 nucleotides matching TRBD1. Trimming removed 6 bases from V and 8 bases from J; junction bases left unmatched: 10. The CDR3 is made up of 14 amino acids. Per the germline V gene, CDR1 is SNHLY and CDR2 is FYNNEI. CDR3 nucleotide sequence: TGTGCCAGCAGCGTGGGACAGGGTGTAGGCGGCTACACCTTC. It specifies CASSVGQGVGGYTF.

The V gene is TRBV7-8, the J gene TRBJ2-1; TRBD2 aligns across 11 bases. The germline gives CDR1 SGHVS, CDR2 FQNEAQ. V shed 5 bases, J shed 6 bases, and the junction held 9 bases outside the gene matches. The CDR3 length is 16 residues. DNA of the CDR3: TGTGCCAGCAGCCCGGACACTAGCGGGAGATCCAATGAGCAGTTCTTC. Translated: CASSPDTSGRSNEQFF.

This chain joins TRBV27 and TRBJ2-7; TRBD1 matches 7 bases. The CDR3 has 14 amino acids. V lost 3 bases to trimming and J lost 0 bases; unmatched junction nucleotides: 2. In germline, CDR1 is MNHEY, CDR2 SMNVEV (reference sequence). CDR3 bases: TGTGCCAGCAGTTTCAGGGGGAGCTCCTACGAGCAGTACTTC. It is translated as CASSFRGSSYEQYF.

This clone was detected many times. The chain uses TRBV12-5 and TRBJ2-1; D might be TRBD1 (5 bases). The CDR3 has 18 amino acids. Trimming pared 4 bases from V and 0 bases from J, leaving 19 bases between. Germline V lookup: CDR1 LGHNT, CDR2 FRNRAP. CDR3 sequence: CASGSDLITDSSYNEQFF. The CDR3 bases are TGTGCTAGTGGTTCCGACTTAATTACCGACAGCTCCTACAATGAGCAGTTCTTC.

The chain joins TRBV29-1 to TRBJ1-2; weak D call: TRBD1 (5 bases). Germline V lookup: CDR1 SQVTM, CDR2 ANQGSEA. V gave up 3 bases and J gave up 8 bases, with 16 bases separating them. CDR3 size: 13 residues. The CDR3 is CSVEWGSRWGYTF. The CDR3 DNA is TGCAGCGTTGAGTGGGGCAGCCGGTGGGGCTACACCTTC.

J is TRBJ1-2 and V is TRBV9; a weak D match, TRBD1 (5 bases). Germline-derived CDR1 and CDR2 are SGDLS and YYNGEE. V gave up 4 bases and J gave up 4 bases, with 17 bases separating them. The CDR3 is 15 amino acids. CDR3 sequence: CASSLQAGSIYGYTF. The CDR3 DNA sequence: TGTGCCAGCAGCCTACAGGCAGGGTCGATCTATGGCTACACCTTC.

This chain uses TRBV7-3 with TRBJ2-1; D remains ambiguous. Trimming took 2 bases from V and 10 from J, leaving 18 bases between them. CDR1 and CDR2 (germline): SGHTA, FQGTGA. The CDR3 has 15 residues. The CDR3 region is CASSLESTTAREQFF. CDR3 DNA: TGTGCCAGCAGCTTAGAATCAACAACTGCGCGGGAGCAGTTCTTC.

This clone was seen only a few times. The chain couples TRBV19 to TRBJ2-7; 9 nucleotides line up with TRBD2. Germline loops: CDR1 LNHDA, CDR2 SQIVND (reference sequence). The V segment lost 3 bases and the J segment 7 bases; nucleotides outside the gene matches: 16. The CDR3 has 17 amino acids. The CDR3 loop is CASSIGLAGSLREEQYF. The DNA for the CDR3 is TGTGCCAGTAGTATTGGGCTAGCGGGGAGCCTTAGGGAGGAGCAGTACTTC.

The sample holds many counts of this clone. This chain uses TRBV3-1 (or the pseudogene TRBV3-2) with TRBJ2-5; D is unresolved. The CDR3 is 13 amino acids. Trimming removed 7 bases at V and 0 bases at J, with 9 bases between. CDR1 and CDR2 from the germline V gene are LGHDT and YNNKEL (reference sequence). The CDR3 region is CASTTTYQETQYF. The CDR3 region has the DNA TGTGCCAGCACCACAACCTACCAAGAGACCCAGTACTTC.

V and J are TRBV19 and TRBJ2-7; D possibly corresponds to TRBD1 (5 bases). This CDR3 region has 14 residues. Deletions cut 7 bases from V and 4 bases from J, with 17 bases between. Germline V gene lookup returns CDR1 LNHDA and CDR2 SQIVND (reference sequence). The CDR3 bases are TGTGCCAGTAAGGTCGGTGGTGGGGCGTACGAGCAGTACTTC. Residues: CASKVGGGAYEQYF.

CDR3 loop: CSVRLVPANTGELFF. The CDR3, as DNA: TGCAGCGTCCGACTTGTACCCGCGAACACCGGGGAGCTGTTTTTT. The chain recombines TRBV29-1 with TRBJ2-2; D is undetermined. V was pared by 6 bases and J by 0 bases, with 14 bases between. This CDR3 contains 15 residues. Germline V gene data show CDR1 as SQVTM and CDR2 as ANQGSEA.

CDR3 sequence reads: CASSYDGEGGNEQFF. The CDR3 DNA follows: TGTGCCAGCAGTTACGACGGGGAAGGAGGGAATGAGCAGTTCTTC. The chain joins TRBV6-5 to TRBJ2-1; weak D call: TRBD2 (6 bases). V dropped 2 bases and J dropped 7 bases, with 15 bases sitting between them. This CDR3 has 15 residues. Germline CDR1 MNHEY, CDR2 SVGAGI.

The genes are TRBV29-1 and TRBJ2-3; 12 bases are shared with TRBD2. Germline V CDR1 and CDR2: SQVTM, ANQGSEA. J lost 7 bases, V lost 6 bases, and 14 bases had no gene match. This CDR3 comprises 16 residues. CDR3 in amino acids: CSVLPGLAGPRNTQYF. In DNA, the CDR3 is TGCAGCGTCCTCCCGGGACTAGCGGGCCCCCGGAATACGCAGTATTTT.

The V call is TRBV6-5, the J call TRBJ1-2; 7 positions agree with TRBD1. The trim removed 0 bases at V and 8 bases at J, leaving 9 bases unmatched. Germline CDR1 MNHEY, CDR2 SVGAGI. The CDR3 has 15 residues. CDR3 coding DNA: TGTGCCAGCAGTTACTCAGGGACAGTCAAACCGGGCTACACCTTC. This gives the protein CASSYSGTVKPGYTF.

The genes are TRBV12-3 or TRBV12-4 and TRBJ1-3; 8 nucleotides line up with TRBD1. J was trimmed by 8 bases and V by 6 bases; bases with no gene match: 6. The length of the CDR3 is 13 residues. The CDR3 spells CASRTTGGDTIYF. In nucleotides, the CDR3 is TGTGCCAGCAGGACTACAGGGGGGGACACCATATATTTT.

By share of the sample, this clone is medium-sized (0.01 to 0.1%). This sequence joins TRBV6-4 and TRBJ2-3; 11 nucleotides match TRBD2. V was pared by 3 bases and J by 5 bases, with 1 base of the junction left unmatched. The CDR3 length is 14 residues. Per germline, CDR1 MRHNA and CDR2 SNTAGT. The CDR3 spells CASSDGLAGDTQYF. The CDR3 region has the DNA TGTGCCAGCAGTGATGGACTAGCGGGAGATACGCAGTATTTT.

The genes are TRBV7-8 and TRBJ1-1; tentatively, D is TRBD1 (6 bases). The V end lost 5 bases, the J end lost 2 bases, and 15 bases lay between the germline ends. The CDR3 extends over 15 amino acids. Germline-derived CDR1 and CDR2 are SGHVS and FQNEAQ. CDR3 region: CASSAARTANTEAFF. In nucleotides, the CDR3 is TGTGCCAGCAGCGCCGCCAGGACAGCCAACACTGAAGCTTTCTTT.

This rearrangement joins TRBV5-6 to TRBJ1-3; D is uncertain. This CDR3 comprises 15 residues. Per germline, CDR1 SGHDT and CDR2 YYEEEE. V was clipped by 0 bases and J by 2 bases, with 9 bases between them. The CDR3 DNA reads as TGTGCCAGCAGCTTGGATTTTTCGGCTGGAAACACCATATATTTT. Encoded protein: CASSLDFSAGNTIYF. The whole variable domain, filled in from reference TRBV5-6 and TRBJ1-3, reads DAGVTQSPTHLIKTRGQQVTLRCSPKSGHDTVSWYQQALGQGPQFIFQYYEEEERQRGNFPDRFSGHQFPNYSSELNVNALLLGDSALYLCASSLDFSAGNTIYFGEGSWLTVV.

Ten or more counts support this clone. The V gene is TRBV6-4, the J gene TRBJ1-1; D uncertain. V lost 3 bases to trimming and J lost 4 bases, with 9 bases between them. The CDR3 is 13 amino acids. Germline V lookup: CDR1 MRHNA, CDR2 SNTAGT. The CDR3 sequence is CASSDRAGTEAFF. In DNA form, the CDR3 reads TGTGCCAGCAGTGATAGGGCGGGCACTGAAGCTTTCTTT.

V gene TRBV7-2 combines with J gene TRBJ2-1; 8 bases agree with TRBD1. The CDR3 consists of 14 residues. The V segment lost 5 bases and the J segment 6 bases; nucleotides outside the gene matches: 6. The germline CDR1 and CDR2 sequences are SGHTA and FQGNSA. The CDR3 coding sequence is TGTGCCAGCAGCACTTACACAGGGGGCAATGAGCAGTTCTTC. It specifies CASSTYTGGNEQFF.

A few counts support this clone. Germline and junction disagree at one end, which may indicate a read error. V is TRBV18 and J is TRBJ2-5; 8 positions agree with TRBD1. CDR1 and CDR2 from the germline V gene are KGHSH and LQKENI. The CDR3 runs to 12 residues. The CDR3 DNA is TGTGCCACCCGAGGACAGGGTGAGACCAAGTACTTC. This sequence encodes CATRGQGETKYF.

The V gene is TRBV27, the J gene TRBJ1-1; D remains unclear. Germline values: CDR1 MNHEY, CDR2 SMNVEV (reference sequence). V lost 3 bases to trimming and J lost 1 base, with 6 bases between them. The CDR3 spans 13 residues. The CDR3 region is CASSFYGNTEAFF. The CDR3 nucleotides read TGTGCCAGCAGTTTTTACGGGAACACTGAAGCTTTCTTT.